One sample yielded the 2 T cell receptor beta chains listed below, sequenced in a study of T cell repertoires in cytomegalovirus infection. One entry per CDR3 protein results from TCRdb running MiXCR on the reads. The sample carries around 320,000 distinct CDR3 sequences, 9.5% recorded once. The sample was PBMCs. The receptors derive from a human donor in good health (CMV status not recorded). Some clones in this sample may be carry-over from other donors' samples.

This clonotype was counted at least ten times. CDR3 sequence reads: CASLALGQAWPPLQLTLHF. The CDR3 DNA follows: TGTGCCAGCCTAGCTCTTGGACAGGCATGGCCCCCTTTGCAGTTGACCCTCCACTTT. The rearrangement uses TRBV2 and TRBJ1-6; TRBD1 agrees at 7 bases. Germline loops: CDR1 SNHLY, CDR2 FYNNEI. Unmatched junction bases numbered 30, after V lost 8 bases and J lost 14 bases. The CDR3 has 19 amino acids.

This clonotype was seen repeatedly, ten times or more. The V gene is TRBV12-3 or TRBV12-4, the J gene TRBJ1-5; weak D call: TRBD1 (6 bases). V gave up 6 bases and J gave up 7 bases, with 19 bases separating them. The CDR3 runs 15 residues. The CDR3 nucleotides are TGTGCCAGCAGAGAACAGGGAAAGGGCAGACAGCCCCAGCATTTT. Translated, it gives CASREQGKGRQPQHF.